The 8 T cell receptor beta chains reported below all come from one sample, sequenced in a study of CD8 T cells in ankylosing spondylitis. TCRdb independently ran MiXCR on the 5' RACE reads; one entry per CDR3 protein. The repertoire holds under 300,000 distinct CDR3 sequences, around 10% seen once, with less than 7.5% in the top ten. The specimen sequenced was blood, either unsorted or a sorted T cell fraction (not recorded which). These receptors were obtained from a male donor with ankylosing spondylitis or in good health (not recorded which).

In this sample, this clonotype turned up many times. The J gene is TRBJ1-5, the V gene TRBV20-1, with D tentatively TRBD1 (5 bases). The CDR3 has 14 residues. Germline loops: CDR1 DFQATT, CDR2 SNEGSKA (reference sequence). Trimming shortened V by 4 bases and J by 6 bases, and 16 bases separated the two germline ends. CDR3 sequence (DNA): TGCAGTGCTACTAACGGGGGAGAGGGTCAGCCCCAGCATTTT. Encoded protein: CSATNGGEGQPQHF.

Ten or more counts support this clonotype. V usage is TRBV5-1 and J usage is TRBJ1-1; TRBD1 might be the D (6 bases). Germline CDR1 is SGHRS and CDR2 is YFSETQ. The CDR3 has 14 residues. V was shortened by 4 bases and J by 1 base, with 11 bases between the two germline ends. This CDR3 is CASSTGQANTEAFF. CDR3 DNA sequence: TGCGCCAGCAGCACGGGACAAGCGAACACTGAAGCTTTCTTT.

The chain links TRBV20-1 to TRBJ2-1, with D tentatively TRBD2 (6 bases). The CDR3 runs 15 residues. Germline CDR1 reads DFQATT; CDR2 reads SNEGSKA (reference sequence). Trimming took off 1 base at V and 6 bases at J, with 16 bases between the two ends. The DNA for the CDR3 is TGCAGTGCTAGAGGCGGGGCGGACCGGGGCAATGAGCAGTTCTTC. Its protein is CSARGGADRGNEQFF.

This clonotype was observed a handful of times. The CDR3 loop is CSVKTMNTEAFF. CDR3 DNA: TGCAGCGTTAAAACCATGAACACTGAAGCTTTCTTT. The chain couples TRBV29-1 to TRBJ1-1; no firm D call. Germline V gene lookup returns CDR1 SQVTM and CDR2 ANQGSEA. The CDR3 contains 12 residues. Trimming stripped 5 bases from V and 0 bases from J, with 7 bases between. Full variable domain (rest looked up from reference TRBV29-1 and TRBJ1-1): SAVISQKPSRDICQRGTSLTIQCQVDSQVTMMFWYRQQPGQSLTLIATANQGSEATYESGFVIDKFPISRPNLTFSTLTVSNMSPEDSSIYLCSVKTMNTEAFFGQGTRLTVV.

This clonotype was recorded many times. The CDR3 coding sequence is TGCGCCAGCAGCCTGACGGCCGGGAATGAAAAACTGTTTTTT. Translated: CASSLTAGNEKLFF. The chain combines TRBV5-1 with TRBJ1-4; D uncertain. This CDR3 has 14 residues. V was pared by 4 bases and J by 5 bases, with 12 bases between. CDR1 is SGHRS and CDR2 is YFSETQ in the germline V gene.

This clonotype was seen repeatedly, ten times or more. This chain uses TRBV29-1 with TRBJ2-7, with 8 bases fitting TRBD1. The CDR3 covers 15 residues. Unmatched junction bases numbered 10, after V lost 2 bases and J lost 4 bases. Germline V gene lookup returns CDR1 SQVTM and CDR2 ANQGSEA. CDR3 protein: CSVERAGQVSYEQYF. CDR3 DNA sequence: TGCAGCGTTGAACGGGCGGGACAGGTTTCTTACGAGCAGTACTTC.

This clonotype was detected a few times. The chain recombines TRBV6-1 with TRBJ1-2; 12 nucleotides agree with TRBD1. J gave up 6 bases and V 6 bases, and 11 bases lay outside the gene matches. Germline-derived CDR1 and CDR2 are MNHNS and SASEGT. The length of the CDR3 is 16 residues. The CDR3 here is CASSRDLGQGADGYTF. DNA of the CDR3: TGTGCCAGCAGCCGAGACTTGGGACAGGGGGCGGATGGCTACACCTTC.

This clonotype was counted between two and nine times. The V and J genes are TRBV20-1 and TRBJ2-1; no clear D gene. This CDR3 spans 11 amino acids. V shed 0 bases and J shed 12 bases, with 9 bases lying between them. Germline V gene sequence: CDR1 DFQATT, CDR2 SNEGSKA (reference sequence). The CDR3 DNA reads as TGCAGTGCTAGAGATTCGGCGTGGCAGTTCTTC. Translation gives CSARDSAWQFF.